The 14 T cell receptor beta chains below were found in one sample sequenced in a study of molecular identifiers for immune sequencing clone quantification. TCRdb analysed the PCR reads with MiXCR anew, one entry per CDR3 protein. The sample lists hundreds of thousands of distinct CDR3 sequences, about 25% occurring once. Sequenced: naive CD8+ T cells from blood, with Jurkat cell RNA spiked in. The sample's subset: FACS-sorted CD8+CD4-CCR7+CD45RA+ naive T cells. These receptor sequences come from a human donor in good health. Some libraries in this study had Jurkat cell RNA spiked in.

This clonotype turned up a few times. It may be a read error: a sequence one base away is much more abundant. V is TRBV13 and J is TRBJ1-1; D is possibly TRBD1 (5 bases). CDR3 length: 15 amino acids. Germline CDR1 PRHDT, CDR2 FYEKMQ (reference sequence). Deletions cut 4 bases from V and 6 bases from J, with 18 bases between. CDR3 nucleotides: TGTGCCAGCAGCTCAGGAGGCCAGGGTAAGCCTGAAGCTTTCTTT. It translates to CASSSGGQGKPEAFF.

CDR3: CASSATLVTSNLNEQFF. The CDR3 nucleotides are TGTGCCAGCAGCGCTACCCTGGTTACTAGCAATCTCAATGAGCAGTTCTTC. This chain links TRBV7-9 with TRBJ2-1; D perhaps matches TRBD2 (6 bases). Germline CDR1 reads SEHNR; CDR2 reads FQNEAQ (reference sequence). The CDR3 length is 17 residues. V was trimmed by 5 bases and J by 6 bases, leaving 23 bases between them.

This clonotype was recorded many times. V gene TRBV6-5 combines with J gene TRBJ1-5; no clear D gene. This CDR3 is built from 14 residues. The germline CDR1 and CDR2 sequences are MNHEY and SVGAGI. V was shortened by 2 bases and J by 9 bases, with 14 bases between the two germline ends. CDR3 nucleotides: TGTGCCAGCAGTTACGCGGCAGGCGAATTGCCCCAGCATTTT. Translated: CASSYAAGELPQHF.

The chain combines TRBV28 with TRBJ2-1; D is undetermined. Between the trimmed V and J ends, which lost 3 bases and 0 bases, there was a span of 9 bases. The CDR3 runs to 15 residues. Germline CDR1 MDHEN, CDR2 SYDVKM. CDR3 nucleotides: TGTGCCAGCAGTTTTACTCCCGGCTCCTACAATGAGCAGTTCTTC. It is translated as CASSFTPGSYNEQFF.

V and J are TRBV5-4 and TRBJ2-1; D remains unclear. The V gene's germline CDR1 is SGHNT and CDR2 YYREEE (reference sequence). This CDR3 contains 13 residues. Trimming stripped 6 bases from V and 0 bases from J, with 7 bases between. The CDR3 sequence: CASKRSSYNEQFF. For the CDR3, the DNA is TGTGCCAGCAAGAGGAGCTCCTACAATGAGCAGTTCTTC. The full variable domain, with the rest looked up from reference TRBV5-4 and TRBJ2-1, is ETGVTQSPTHLIKTRGQQVTLRCSSQSGHNTVSWYQQALGQGPQFIFQYYREEENGRGNFPPRFSGLQFPNYSSELNVNALELDDSALYLCASKRSSYNEQFFGPGTRLTVL.

This clonotype has at least ten counts. V and J are TRBV12-3 or TRBV12-4 and TRBJ2-5; tentatively, D is TRBD2 (5 bases). V was cut by 6 bases and J by 2 bases, with 19 bases left in between. The CDR3 is 16 amino acids. In DNA form, the CDR3 reads TGTGCCAGCAGCCACTTGGGTGCGGGCCAACAAGAGACCCAGTACTTC. Translation: CASSHLGAGQQETQYF.

This clonotype was seen ten or more times. The chain recombines TRBV7-9 with TRBJ1-1; possibly TRBD1 for D (5 bases). Per germline, CDR1 SEHNR and CDR2 FQNEAQ (reference sequence). The CDR3 has 13 residues. Trimming stripped 3 bases from V and 4 bases from J, with 9 bases between. The CDR3 DNA reads TGTGCCAGCAGCTTTCCTGGGGGCACTGAAGCTTTCTTT. It codes for CASSFPGGTEAFF.

This clonotype was seen only a few times. The chain joins TRBV7-6 to TRBJ2-1; unclear D gene. Trimming shortened V by 5 bases and J by 6 bases, and 20 bases separated the two germline ends. The CDR3 sequence is 16 residues long. Germline loops: CDR1 SGHVS, CDR2 FNYEAQ. The CDR3 sequence is CASSRNPRAPGNEQFF. The CDR3 region has the DNA TGTGCCAGCAGCCGCAACCCCCGGGCCCCAGGCAATGAGCAGTTCTTC.

V usage is TRBV9 and J usage is TRBJ2-1; D is undetermined. The length of the CDR3 is 15 residues. Germline V gene lookup returns CDR1 SGDLS and CDR2 YYNGEE. Trimming left V 2 bases short and J 4 bases short, with 13 bases between. This CDR3 reads CASSVAGSRYNEQFF. The CDR3 DNA follows: TGTGCCAGCAGCGTGGCCGGGTCGAGGTACAATGAGCAGTTCTTC.

This clonotype was found once. A much larger clone sits a single nucleotide away, making a read error possible. The CDR3 here is CASRDVQWVKLFF. The CDR3 DNA is TGTGCCAGCAGGGACGTACAGTGGGTAAAACTGTTTTTT. V gene TRBV6-1 combines with J gene TRBJ1-4; D unclear. CDR3 length equals 13 residues. V lost 6 bases and J lost 10, with 15 bases in between. From germline, CDR1 is MNHNS and CDR2 SASEGT.

A remark on this clonotype: This may be a read error, as it is one base from a much larger clone. The J gene is TRBJ2-5, the V gene TRBV7-9; TRBD1 is a possible D gene (5 bases). There are 16 residues in the CDR3. The V gene lost 1 base and the J gene lost 2 bases, with 14 bases spanning the gap. The germline V gene encodes CDR1 SEHNR and CDR2 FQNEAQ (reference sequence). CDR3 nucleotide sequence: TGTGCCAGCAGCTTAGGATGGAACCAGGGACAAGAGACCCAGTACTTC. Protein: CASSLGWNQGQETQYF.

With regard to this clonotype: A junction end diverges from the germline sequence, so it may reflect a read error. This chain connects TRBV20-1 to TRBJ2-7; 8 bases line up with TRBD2. The V gene's germline CDR1 is DFQATT and CDR2 SNEGSKA (reference sequence). The CDR3 is made up of 13 amino acids. CDR3 coding DNA: TGCAGCGCTAGGGAGCGGGAGCCCTACGAGCAGTACTTC. It translates to CSAREREPYEQYF.

In the case of this clonotype: A much bigger clone sits one base away, suggesting this may be a read error. The chain is built from TRBV6-5 and TRBJ2-7; 7 bases match TRBD2. From germline, CDR1 is MNHEY and CDR2 SVGAGI. This CDR3 is 14 amino acids long. The CDR3 region has the DNA TGTGCCAGCGGCGGGAGCGGAGCGAACTACGAGAAGTACTTC. Its translation is CASGGSGANYEKYF.

The chain links TRBV27 to TRBJ2-7; 10 positions match TRBD1. This CDR3 comprises 15 residues. Trimming at V came to 1 base and at J to 3 bases, leaving 3 bases not matched to a gene. Germline V gene sequence: CDR1 MNHEY, CDR2 SMNVEV (reference sequence). For the CDR3, the DNA is TGTGCCAGCAGTTTATTCGGACAGGGGGTCTACGAGCAGTACTTC. Amino acids: CASSLFGQGVYEQYF.